Listed below are T cell receptor beta chains from one sample, sequenced in a study of blood T cell repertoires in COVID-19. Assay: immunoSEQ multiplex PCR; the TCRdb copy retains only in-frame clones and omits some. The data show 200,000 to 250,000 clones, with 60% to 85% seen just once and less than 7% held by the top ten. The specimen sequenced was peripheral blood. All receptors derive from a woman aged 70-85 years with acute or convalescent COVID-19. CDR3s include the opening cysteine and the closing phenylalanine or tryptophan. Each record gives: clone size, D gene, V gene, J gene, CDR3 protein, CDR3 DNA. The D gene is left open where the match is weak. Clone size is shown for a subset of rows, as once, few, many or a class of expanded clone.

abundance: NA
d_gene: TRBD1
v_gene: TRBV11-2
j_gene: TRBJ1-1
CDR3aa: CASRPTGGVWTEAFF
CDR3nt: TGTGCCAGCAGACCTACAGGGGGCGTATGGACTGAAGCTTTCTTT

abundance: NA
d_gene: NA
v_gene: TRBV6-6
j_gene: TRBJ2-6
CDR3aa: CASSYPGAGANVLTF
CDR3nt: TGTGCCAGCAGTTACCCAGGGGCCGGGGCCAACGTCCTGACTTTC

abundance: NA
d_gene: TRBD2
v_gene: TRBV10-3
j_gene: TRBJ2-2
CDR3aa: CAIRGSGRANPGELFF
CDR3nt: TGTGCCATCAGAGGTAGCGGGAGGGCCAACCCCGGGGAGCTGTTTTTT

abundance: NA
d_gene: TRBD2
v_gene: TRBV19
j_gene: TRBJ2-1
CDR3aa: CASSDLVNTGGNEQFF
CDR3nt: TGTGCCAGTAGCGACCTGGTTAACACGGGGGGGAATGAGCAGTTCTTC

abundance: NA
d_gene: NA
v_gene: TRBV6-5
j_gene: TRBJ2-5
CDR3aa: CASTKDGAMETQYF
CDR3nt: TGTGCCAGCACCAAAGATGGGGCGATGGAGACCCAGTACTTC

abundance: NA
d_gene: TRBD2
v_gene: TRBV5-1
j_gene: TRBJ2-1
CDR3aa: CASSLAQGTSGEQFF
CDR3nt: TGCGCCAGCAGCTTGGCGCAGGGGACTAGCGGGGAGCAGTTCTTC

abundance: NA
d_gene: NA
v_gene: TRBV2
j_gene: TRBJ1-2
CDR3aa: CASSGGPYGYTF
CDR3nt: TGTGCCAGCAGTGGAGGGCCCTATGGCTACACCTTC

abundance: NA
d_gene: NA
v_gene: TRBV5-4
j_gene: TRBJ2-1
CDR3aa: CASSSDFGYNEQFF
CDR3nt: TGTGCCAGCAGCTCGGACTTCGGATACAATGAGCAGTTCTTC

abundance: NA
d_gene: TRBD2
v_gene: TRBV5-1
j_gene: TRBJ2-1
CDR3aa: CASSSHQREWVNEQFF
CDR3nt: TGCGCCAGCAGCTCCCATCAGCGGGAGTGGGTCAATGAGCAGTTCTTC

abundance: NA
d_gene: NA
v_gene: TRBV7-9
j_gene: TRBJ2-1
CDR3aa: CASSLGAGEGDEQFF
CDR3nt: TGTGCCAGCAGCTTAGGCGCAGGGGAGGGCGATGAGCAGTTCTTC

abundance: NA
d_gene: NA
v_gene: TRBV19
j_gene: TRBJ1-1
CDR3aa: CASSIAYDRNTEAFF
CDR3nt: TGTGCCAGTAGTATAGCCTACGACAGGAACACTGAAGCTTTCTTT

abundance: few
d_gene: NA
v_gene: TRBV27
j_gene: TRBJ2-2
CDR3aa: CASSFWRGNTGELFF
CDR3nt: TGTGCCAGCAGTTTCTGGAGAGGGAACACCGGGGAGCTGTTTTTT

abundance: NA
d_gene: TRBD2
v_gene: TRBV4-2
j_gene: TRBJ2-1
CDR3aa: CASSQEMLIAGPGEQFF
CDR3nt: TGTGCCAGCAGCCAAGAAATGTTAATAGCGGGTCCCGGTGAGCAGTTCTTC

abundance: NA
d_gene: NA
v_gene: TRBV27
j_gene: TRBJ2-5
CDR3aa: CASSQRGGETQYF
CDR3nt: TGTGCCAGCAGTCAAAGGGGTGGGGAGACCCAGTACTTC

abundance: NA
d_gene: NA
v_gene: TRBV5-4
j_gene: TRBJ1-6
CDR3aa: CASSAGPRAYNSPLHF
CDR3nt: TGTGCCAGCAGCGCGGGACCGAGGGCCTATAATTCACCCCTCCACTTT

abundance: many
d_gene: TRBD1
v_gene: TRBV9
j_gene: TRBJ1-3
CDR3aa: CASSPRGQPQSNTIYF
CDR3nt: TGTGCCAGCAGCCCCCGGGGACAGCCACAATCAAACACCATATATTTT

abundance: once
d_gene: TRBD1
v_gene: TRBV7-9
j_gene: TRBJ1-1
CDR3aa: CASSLEGQYKAFF
CDR3nt: TGTGCCAGCAGCTTGGAGGGACAGTATAAAGCTTTCTTT

abundance: NA
d_gene: NA
v_gene: TRBV5-1
j_gene: TRBJ2-2
CDR3aa: CASSYTGYTGELFF
CDR3nt: TGCGCCAGCAGCTATACAGGGTACACCGGGGAGCTGTTTTTT

abundance: NA
d_gene: NA
v_gene: TRBV19
j_gene: TRBJ2-1
CDR3aa: CASSIVGQGRWYNEQFF
CDR3nt: TGTGCCAGTAGTATAGTGGGGCAGGGAAGGTGGTACAATGAGCAGTTCTTC

abundance: NA
d_gene: TRBD1
v_gene: TRBV6-5
j_gene: TRBJ2-5
CDR3aa: CASSYIPTGGRETQYF
CDR3nt: TGTGCCAGCAGTTACATCCCGACAGGGGGACGTGAGACCCAGTACTTC

abundance: NA
d_gene: NA
v_gene: TRBV6-6
j_gene: TRBJ2-1
CDR3aa: CASSYGGNEQFF
CDR3nt: TGTGCCAGCAGTTACGGGGGGAATGAGCAGTTCTTC

abundance: NA
d_gene: NA
v_gene: TRBV29-1
j_gene: TRBJ2-2
CDR3aa: CSVEDRTTNTGELFF
CDR3nt: TGCAGCGTTGAAGATCGAACCACTAACACCGGGGAGCTGTTTTTT

abundance: NA
d_gene: TRBD1
v_gene: TRBV28
j_gene: TRBJ2-5
CDR3aa: CASSLGQGPQETQYF
CDR3nt: TGTGCCAGCAGTCTGGGACAGGGACCCCAAGAGACCCAGTACTTC

abundance: NA
d_gene: NA
v_gene: TRBV2
j_gene: TRBJ2-7
CDR3aa: CASTMGGSSSYEQYF
CDR3nt: TGTGCCAGCACCATGGGGGGTTCTAGCTCCTACGAGCAGTACTTC

abundance: NA
d_gene: NA
v_gene: TRBV14
j_gene: TRBJ2-1
CDR3aa: CASSQPTGLYNEQFF
CDR3nt: TGTGCCAGCAGCCAACCTACTGGGCTCTACAATGAGCAGTTCTTC

abundance: once
d_gene: TRBD2
v_gene: TRBV19
j_gene: TRBJ2-5
CDR3aa: CASSIGGGWQETQYF
CDR3nt: TGTGCCAGCAGCATTGGGGGGGGGTGGCAAGAGACCCAGTACTTC

abundance: NA
d_gene: NA
v_gene: TRBV19
j_gene: TRBJ1-2
CDR3aa: CASSIEPGGGYTF
CDR3nt: TGTGCCAGTAGTATAGAGCCAGGAGGCGGCTACACCTTC

abundance: NA
d_gene: NA
v_gene: TRBV30
j_gene: TRBJ2-7
CDR3aa: CAWSGDGYEQYF
CDR3nt: TGTGCCTGGAGCGGAGACGGGTACGAGCAGTACTTC

abundance: NA
d_gene: TRBD1
v_gene: TRBV7-9
j_gene: TRBJ1-1
CDR3aa: CASSLPDREDAFF
CDR3nt: TGTGCCAGCAGCTTACCCGACAGGGAGGATGCTTTCTTT

abundance: once
d_gene: TRBD1
v_gene: TRBV15
j_gene: TRBJ1-2
CDR3aa: CATSRDLEGQGGFGYTF
CDR3nt: TGTGCCACCAGCAGAGATTTAGAAGGACAGGGGGGTTTTGGCTACACCTTC

abundance: once
d_gene: NA
v_gene: TRBV28
j_gene: TRBJ2-1
CDR3aa: CASRRTVSYNEQFF
CDR3nt: TGTGCCAGCAGGAGGACAGTCTCCTACAATGAGCAGTTCTTC

abundance: NA
d_gene: NA
v_gene: TRBV6-1
j_gene: TRBJ2-1
CDR3aa: CASSERGSEQFF
CDR3nt: TGTGCCAGCAGTGAAAGGGGAAGTGAGCAGTTCTTC

abundance: NA
d_gene: NA
v_gene: TRBV29-1
j_gene: TRBJ1-4
CDR3aa: CSVVDGASNEKLFF
CDR3nt: TGCAGCGTTGTTGATGGGGCATCTAATGAAAAACTGTTTTTT

abundance: NA
d_gene: NA
v_gene: TRBV9
j_gene: TRBJ2-3
CDR3aa: CASSVGGADTQYF
CDR3nt: TGTGCCAGCAGCGTAGGCGGCGCAGATACGCAGTATTTT

abundance: NA
d_gene: TRBD1
v_gene: TRBV6-4
j_gene: TRBJ1-2
CDR3aa: CASSDTNNAGGVYGYTF
CDR3nt: TGTGCCAGCAGTGACACCAACAACGCAGGGGGCGTGTATGGCTACACCTTC

abundance: NA
d_gene: TRBD2
v_gene: TRBV4-2
j_gene: TRBJ2-7
CDR3aa: CASSRAGTSGASSYEQYF
CDR3nt: TGTGCCAGCAGCCGCGCCGGGACTAGCGGAGCCAGCTCCTACGAGCAGTACTTC

abundance: once
d_gene: TRBD2
v_gene: TRBV27
j_gene: TRBJ2-7
CDR3aa: CASSPILGLAVGEQYF
CDR3nt: TGTGCCAGCAGTCCCATCCTGGGACTAGCGGTCGGAGAGCAGTACTTC

abundance: NA
d_gene: TRBD1
v_gene: TRBV24-1
j_gene: TRBJ2-2
CDR3aa: CATSGGQTNTGELFF
CDR3nt: TGTGCCACCAGTGGGGGACAGACGAACACCGGGGAGCTGTTTTTT

abundance: NA
d_gene: NA
v_gene: TRBV7-6
j_gene: TRBJ2-5
CDR3aa: CASSLVSPPQETQYF
CDR3nt: TGTGCCAGCAGCTTAGTGAGCCCTCCGCAAGAGACCCAGTACTTC

abundance: NA
d_gene: NA
v_gene: TRBV4-1
j_gene: TRBJ2-7
CDR3aa: CASSQEVTAYEQYF
CDR3nt: TGCGCCAGCAGCCAAGAGGTAACGGCCTACGAGCAGTACTTC